This TCR beta chain derives from a study of T-cell memory formation after mild COVID-19. The sample holds a few counts of this clonotype. In germline, CDR1 is LGHNA, CDR2 YNFKEQ. This CDR3 has 17 amino acids. The V and J ends lost 5 bases and 5 bases, in that order; junction bases with no gene match: 9. MiXCR, run by TCRdb on the 5' RACE reads, gives a single entry per CDR3 protein. Of more than 300,000 distinct CDR3 sequences in the sample, around a fifth are singletons; the top ten hold roughly 23%. The sequenced material came from PBMCs or a T cell subset sorted from them (not recorded which). The genes are TRBV4-2 and TRBJ2-1; the match to TRBD2 covers 13 bases. The receptor comes from a man aged 18 to 30 who had mild COVID-19 (a few samples of this study predate the infection). Cell type and time point are not known. The CDR3 nucleotides read TGTGCCAGCAGCAAAAGATTCGGGACTAGCGGGGACAATGAGCAGTTCTTC. It specifies CASSKRFGTSGDNEQFF.